What follows describes a single T cell receptor (beta chain). The antigen it binds to is not known. Qualities for individual bases were not recorded, and no much larger clone is one base off. The data were obtained in a study of T cell changes during pregnancy in multiple sclerosis (dated by TCRdb to the late 2010s). Broadly, across the study: Changes in the T cell repertoire over the course of pregnancy were examined in this study in women with multiple sclerosis.

The junction shows trimming of 1 base on V and 3 bases on J, plus 12 bases between the germline ends. The CDR3 runs 15 residues from the cysteine to the phenylalanine. The entry retains the CDR3 DNA only, 45 bases that are in frame from base 1. The germline V gene encodes CDR1 SGHTA and CDR2 FQGNSA. Libraries came from the immunoSEQ multiplex PCR assay. TCRdb provides this immuneACCESS table in a form limited to in-frame rearrangements. Some clones are lacking; in checked studies, under half of them reflect an unresolved V gene, and why the rest are absent is not known. This sample gives some 80,000 clones in total; more than 70% of them show up just once. The leading ten clones occupy 0.7% to 0.9% of the sample.

Here the sequenced sample was peripheral blood, taken in the first trimester of pregnancy. The chain joins TRBV7-2 to TRBJ2-5, with a weak D call of TRBD1 (6 bases match). The receptor was derived from a female donor in good health, enrolled as a control in a pregnancy study. The nucleotide sequence reads as follows: TGTGCCAGCAGCTTAGGGGGACATTTTAAAGAGACCCAGTACTTC. Its product reads: CASSLGGHFKETQYF.